This T cell receptor beta chain was found in a study of cytomegalovirus exposure and HLA in healthy donors. General study findings and limits: It was reportedly the case that the classifier diagnosed cytomegalovirus status with high specificity and sensitivity. Researchers counted 164 TCR beta chains as cytomegalovirus-associated. A later analysis reportedly found fewer N-insertions in an Asian-associated ancestry cluster than the roughly 680-donor mean.

As for this clone: Its antigen is still unknown.

The study ran its PCR with 60 Vbeta and 13 Jbeta primers. Clones were sequenced by immunoSEQ multiplex PCR, and TCRdb holds only the in-frame ones, with some missing. Of 150,000 to 200,000 clones in the sample, 65% to 70% were seen once. The receptor's source is a woman aged 18-29 years in good health and CMV-seropositive. The sample consisted of PBMCs.

The CDR3 region has the DNA TGTGCCAGCAGTTACAGGGTCCGAGGAGAGACCCAGTACTTC. This sequence encodes CASSYRVRGETQYF. This chain connects TRBV27 to TRBJ2-5; a possible D gene is TRBD1 (6 bases). Trimming took off 4 bases at V and 4 bases at J, with 13 bases between the two ends. Germline CDR1 reads MNHEY; CDR2 reads SMNVEV (reference sequence). This CDR3 region has 14 residues.